This record covers a single TCR beta chain. The data were obtained in a study of T cell responses to AZD1222 COVID-19 vaccine. The germline V gene encodes CDR1 MNHEY and CDR2 SVGEGT. Trimming stripped 5 bases from V and 8 bases from J, with 12 bases between. CDR3 length: 12 amino acids. TCRdb's table, derived via immunoSEQ multiplex PCR, lists solely in-frame clones and lacks some. The table has some 160,000 clones, 75% to 95% seen once. The J gene is TRBJ1-2, the V gene TRBV6-2 or TRBV6-3; D unresolved. This sample comprised peripheral blood, obtained on day 0 of AZD1222 vaccination. The TCR comes from an adult in good health. The chain's CDR3 is CASSVYIGGYTF. Written as DNA, the CDR3 is TGTGCCAGCAGTGTATATATAGGCGGCTACACCTTC.